This entry lists 11 T cell receptor beta chains sequenced from one sample in a study of T cell responses to AZD1222 COVID-19 vaccine. Clones were sequenced by immunoSEQ multiplex PCR, and TCRdb holds only the in-frame ones, with some missing. This table has fewer than 120,000 clones, 81% appearing once. Sequences were derived from peripheral blood, sampled on day 0 of AZD1222 vaccination. The receptors originated from an adult in good health.

This chain uses TRBV7-9 with TRBJ2-4; 8 bases line up with TRBD1. The junction had 8 bases not matched to a gene; V was cut back by 5 bases and J by 8 bases. CDR3 length: 14 amino acids. Germline CDR1 SEHNR, CDR2 FQNEAQ (reference sequence). The CDR3 region is CASSTGQGADIQYF. As DNA, the CDR3 is TGTGCCAGCAGCACCGGGCAGGGGGCCGACATTCAGTACTTC.

The chain couples TRBV5-1 to TRBJ2-3, with D possibly matching TRBD1 (5 bases). Trimming pared 4 bases from V and 0 bases from J, leaving 15 bases between. This CDR3 spans 16 amino acids. Looked up from germline, CDR1 is SGHRS and CDR2 is YFSETQ. The CDR3 nucleotides are TGCGCCAGCAGCCCCCAGACAGCCTCTAGCACAGATACGCAGTATTTT. This encodes CASSPQTASSTDTQYF. Full variable domain (outside the CDR3, taken from reference TRBV5-1 and TRBJ2-3): KAGVTQTPRYLIKTRGQQVTLSCSPISGHRSVSWYQQTPGQGLQFLFEYFSETQRNKGNFPGRFSGRQFSNSRSEMNVSTLELGDSALYLCASSPQTASSTDTQYFGPGTRLTVL.

V and J are TRBV28 and TRBJ1-5; D possibly corresponds to TRBD1 (5 bases). Germline values: CDR1 MDHEN, CDR2 SYDVKM. V was shortened by 3 bases and J by 6 bases, with 12 bases between the two germline ends. CDR3 length: 14 residues. The chain's CDR3 is CASSFLGRGQPQHF. In DNA form, the CDR3 reads TGTGCCAGCAGTTTTTTAGGGAGGGGTCAGCCCCAGCATTTT.

V gene TRBV7-8 combines with J gene TRBJ2-7; D unclear. V gave up 2 bases and J gave up 1 base, with 6 bases separating them. This CDR3 is built from 13 residues. Germline V gene sequence: CDR1 SGHVS, CDR2 FQNEAQ. The CDR3 protein is CASSLITSYEQYF. DNA of the CDR3: TGTGCCAGCAGCTTAATAACGTCCTACGAGCAGTACTTC.

V gene TRBV7-2 combines with J gene TRBJ1-5; D unresolved. Germline assignment: CDR1 SGHTA and CDR2 FQGNSA. The CDR3 spans 14 residues. The germline V and J ends were trimmed by 4 bases and 8 bases, with 15 bases remaining between them. The CDR3 here is CASSSSKPREPQHF. The DNA of the CDR3 is TGTGCCAGCAGCTCCAGCAAACCCCGGGAGCCCCAGCATTTT.

The rearrangement uses TRBV7-8 and TRBJ2-1, with 9 bases identical to TRBD2. Germline V lookup: CDR1 SGHVS, CDR2 FQNEAQ. V gave up 2 bases and J gave up 0 bases; unmatched junction bases: 5. The length of the CDR3 is 17 residues. The CDR3 DNA is TGTGCCAGCAGCTTAACTAGCGGGTCCAGCTCCTACAATGAGCAGTTCTTC. Its translation: CASSLTSGSSSYNEQFF. Full variable domain (outside the CDR3, taken from reference TRBV7-8 and TRBJ2-1): GAGVSQSPRYKVAKRGQDVALRCDPISGHVSLFWYQQALGQGPEFLTYFQNEAQLDKSGLPSDRFFAERPEGSVSTLKIQRTQQEDSAVYLCASSLTSGSSSYNEQFFGPGTRLTVL.

The chain carries TRBV7-9 and TRBJ2-4; D remains unclear. Germline loops: CDR1 SEHNR, CDR2 FQNEAQ (reference sequence). Trimming cost V 1 base and J 1 base, with 11 bases left between them. The CDR3 has 16 amino acids. The DNA of the CDR3 is TGTGCCAGCAGCTTAGGTGGCGCTGGGGCCAAAAACATTCAGTACTTC. Translated, it gives CASSLGGAGAKNIQYF.

The chain couples TRBV11-2 to TRBJ1-1; D is undetermined. The V end lost 1 base, the J end lost 1 base, and 7 bases lay between the germline ends. Germline V gene lookup returns CDR1 SGHAT and CDR2 FQNNGV. The CDR3 is 14 amino acids. This chain's CDR3 is CASSLGLANTEAFF. CDR3 bases: TGTGCCAGCAGCTTAGGGTTGGCGAACACTGAAGCTTTCTTT.

This rearrangement joins TRBV28 to TRBJ1-6; D call uncertain. The CDR3 length is 13 residues. The V gene's germline CDR1 is MDHEN and CDR2 SYDVKM. V was shortened by 10 bases and J by 0 bases, with 7 bases between the two germline ends. The CDR3 DNA sequence: TGTGCCACCCTCGGCTCCTATAATTCACCCCTCCACTTT. Residues: CATLGSYNSPLHF.

The chain uses TRBV7-9 and TRBJ1-1, with TRBD1 identical over 7 bases. The CDR3 totals 12 residues. Germline V gene sequence: CDR1 SEHNR, CDR2 FQNEAQ (reference sequence). V lost 5 bases to trimming and J lost 6 bases; unmatched junction nucleotides: 3. In nucleotides, the CDR3 is TGTGCCAGCAGCCTGGGACAGCCTGAAGCTTTCTTT. It specifies CASSLGQPEAFF.

In regard to this clone: Within the sample, other DNA sequences also encode this same CDR3. This chain joins TRBV28 and TRBJ1-3; D perhaps matches TRBD1 (5 bases). The length of the CDR3 is 15 residues. Germline V gene data show CDR1 as MDHEN and CDR2 as SYDVKM. V was pared by 2 bases and J by 2 bases, with 10 bases between. CDR3 in DNA: TGTGCCAGCAGTTTAGAAGGGGTTGCTGGAAACACCATATATTTT. It translates to CASSLEGVAGNTIYF.